The 22 T cell receptor beta chains below all came from one sample that was sequenced in a study of cytomegalovirus exposure and HLA in healthy donors. The PCR was carried out with 60 Vbeta primers and 13 Jbeta primers. Method: immunoSEQ multiplex PCR; TCRdb's copy keeps in-frame clones and lacks some. The table records some 70,000 clones, 77% of them present only once. The sample was PBMCs. The receptors here all came from a male donor in good health and CMV-seropositive.

This rearrangement joins TRBV15 to TRBJ2-7, with 7 bases identical to TRBD1. Germline loops: CDR1 LNHNV, CDR2 YYDKDF (reference sequence). The trim removed 0 bases at V and 4 bases at J, leaving 6 bases unmatched. The CDR3 runs to 15 residues. In DNA form, the CDR3 reads TGTGCCACCAGCAGAGAAGGGGACAGCTCGTACGAGCAGTACTTC. It specifies CATSREGDSSYEQYF.

The chain carries TRBV11-2 and TRBJ2-1, with 10 bases fitting TRBD1. From germline, CDR1 is SGHAT and CDR2 FQNNGV. The length of the CDR3 is 17 residues. With V trimmed by 6 bases and J by 0 bases, 8 bases remained unmatched. The CDR3 nucleotides are TGTGCCAGCAGGGGGCCTAGGACAGGGGGCTCCTACAATGAGCAGTTCTTC. Its protein is CASRGPRTGGSYNEQFF.

This sequence joins TRBV30 and TRBJ1-2; unclear D gene. CDR1 is GTSNPN, CDR2 SVGIG, per germline (reference sequence). The CDR3 consists of 12 residues. V was clipped by 2 bases and J by 9 bases, with 13 bases between them. CDR3: CAWSMAEPRYTF. CDR3 sequence (DNA): TGTGCCTGGAGTATGGCGGAACCTCGCTACACCTTC. The variable domain in full, with the rest retrieved from reference TRBV30 and TRBJ1-2, is SQTIHQWPATLVQPVGSPLSLECTVEGTSNPNLYWYRQAAGRGLQLLFYSVGIGQISSEVPQNLSASRPQDRQFILSSKKLLLSDSGFYLCAWSMAEPRYTFGSGTRLTVV.

In DNA, the CDR3 is TGTGCCAGCAGCTTGGTGGCTGGGGCCCCCTATGGCTACACCTTC. This sequence encodes CASSLVAGAPYGYTF. The genes are TRBV5-6 and TRBJ1-2, with TRBD1 as a possible D gene (5 bases). V was cut by 0 bases and J by 4 bases, with 13 bases left in between. The germline gives CDR1 SGHDT, CDR2 YYEEEE. The CDR3 covers 15 residues. Based on the CDR3 plus reference TRBV5-6 and TRBJ1-2, the full variable domain is DAGVTQSPTHLIKTRGQQVTLRCSPKSGHDTVSWYQQALGQGPQFIFQYYEEEERQRGNFPDRFSGHQFPNYSSELNVNALLLGDSALYLCASSLVAGAPYGYTFGSGTRLTVV.

V gene TRBV2 combines with J gene TRBJ2-5, with no clear D. The germline gives CDR1 SNHLY, CDR2 FYNNEI. CDR3 size: 12 residues. The germline V and J ends were trimmed by 4 bases and 1 base, with 4 bases remaining between them. CDR3 sequence reads: CASSAVQETQYF. CDR3 nucleotides: TGTGCCAGCAGTGCGGTCCAAGAGACCCAGTACTTC.

The chain joins TRBV7-3 to TRBJ1-2, with D maybe TRBD1 (5 bases). The CDR3 runs 13 residues. CDR1 is SGHTA, CDR2 FQGTGA, per germline. V lost 0 bases, J lost 6 bases, and 8 bases lay in between. The CDR3 is CASSLTGVNGYTF. CDR3 coding DNA: TGTGCCAGCAGCTTAACAGGGGTCAATGGCTACACCTTC.

The chain is built from TRBV7-9 and TRBJ2-7; 7 bases fit TRBD2. This CDR3 spans 12 amino acids. V lost 5 bases to trimming and J lost 6 bases; unmatched junction nucleotides: 4. CDR1 and CDR2 from the germline V gene are SEHNR and FQNEAQ (reference sequence). The CDR3 sequence is CASSSGAVEQYF. In nucleotides, the CDR3 is TGTGCCAGCAGCAGCGGGGCGGTCGAGCAGTACTTC.

The rearrangement uses TRBV11-3 and TRBJ2-2; D is possibly TRBD1 (6 bases). The CDR3 runs to 13 residues. Germline CDR1 reads SGHNT; CDR2 reads YENEEA. V was pared by 4 bases and J by 6 bases, with 9 bases between. Written as DNA, the CDR3 is TGTGCCAGCAGCTACGAGGGGGCCGGGGAGCTGTTTTTT. Amino acids: CASSYEGAGELFF.

V gene TRBV7-6 combines with J gene TRBJ2-6, with 7 bases identical to TRBD1. V trimming: 5 bases; J trimming: 2 bases; junction bases outside the gene matches: 21. The CDR3 is made up of 21 amino acids. The germline V gene encodes CDR1 SGHVS and CDR2 FNYEAQ. CDR3 coding DNA: TGTGCCAGCAGCCCTAGTGCCCCACAGGGGAGACGGGGCGCTGGGGCCAACGTCCTGACTTTC. It is translated as CASSPSAPQGRRGAGANVLTF.

The chain combines TRBV28 with TRBJ2-5; maybe TRBD1 (7 bases). Germline CDR1 MDHEN, CDR2 SYDVKM. Trimming removed 2 bases at V and 1 base at J, with 17 bases between. The CDR3 spans 17 residues. CDR3: CASSLPPEGALQETQYF. The CDR3 bases are TGTGCCAGCAGTTTACCCCCGGAGGGGGCCCTCCAAGAGACCCAGTACTTC.

The chain combines TRBV27 with TRBJ2-1; 10 positions agree with TRBD1. Germline V gene data show CDR1 as MNHEY and CDR2 as SMNVEV (reference sequence). V lost 5 bases to trimming and J lost 8 bases; unmatched junction nucleotides: 6. The CDR3 totals 14 residues. In DNA form, the CDR3 reads TGTGCCAGCAGTGACAGGGGGCCCAGCGATGAGCAGTTCTTC. It encodes CASSDRGPSDEQFF.

The rearrangement uses TRBV30 and TRBJ2-3; D perhaps matches TRBD1 (5 bases). The germline CDR1 and CDR2 sequences are GTSNPN and SVGIG (reference sequence). With 0 bases removed from V and 2 bases from J, the gap between germline ends came to 6 bases. The CDR3 contains 13 residues. CDR3 in DNA: TGTGCCTGGAGTGTCAGGGACACAGATACGCAGTATTTT. Translated, it gives CAWSVRDTDTQYF.

The chain recombines TRBV9 with TRBJ2-5; D unresolved. Trimming left V 4 bases short and J 6 bases short, with 13 bases between. The CDR3 extends over 13 amino acids. Germline CDR1 is SGDLS and CDR2 is YYNGEE. The CDR3 sequence: CASSPGLDQTQYF. The CDR3 bases are TGTGCCAGCAGCCCGGGTCTAGACCAGACCCAGTACTTC.

The chain links TRBV4-1 to TRBJ2-7; D is uncertain. Trimming took 1 base from V and 4 from J, leaving 8 bases between them. CDR1 MGHRA and CDR2 YSYEKL come from the germline V gene. The CDR3 is made up of 13 amino acids. For the CDR3, the DNA is TGCGCCAGCAGCCAAGGGCAGATTTACGAGCAGTACTTC. It translates to CASSQGQIYEQYF.

The V gene is TRBV6-5, the J gene TRBJ1-6, with a possible D match to TRBD1 (5 bases). Trimming cost V 3 bases and J 2 bases, with 8 bases left between them. Germline loops: CDR1 MNHEY, CDR2 SVGAGI. The CDR3 is made up of 15 amino acids. CDR3 DNA: TGTGCCAGCAGTTATGGGGGGACCTATAATTCACCCCTCCACTTT. It encodes CASSYGGTYNSPLHF.

This chain uses TRBV4-2 with TRBJ1-5, with no clear D. This CDR3 is built from 16 residues. Germline lookup yields CDR1 LGHNA and CDR2 YNFKEQ. Between the trimmed V and J ends, which lost 7 bases and 3 bases, there was a span of 19 bases. CDR3 protein: CASIESQCRFNQPQHF. The CDR3 DNA reads TGTGCCAGCATCGAAAGTCAGTGCAGGTTCAATCAGCCCCAGCATTTT.

CDR3: CASSQDHRNTEAFF. CDR3 DNA: TGCGCCAGCAGCCAAGATCACAGGAACACTGAAGCTTTCTTT. The chain couples TRBV4-3 to TRBJ1-1; D is unresolved. Germline CDR1 reads LGHNA; CDR2 reads YSLEER. Trimming removed 0 bases from V and 1 base from J, with 6 bases in between. The CDR3 is 14 amino acids.

The V gene is TRBV28, the J gene TRBJ2-5; TRBD1 is a possible D gene (5 bases). This CDR3 contains 14 residues. V was trimmed by 7 bases and J by 5 bases, leaving 17 bases between them. Germline V gives CDR1 MDHEN, CDR2 SYDVKM. CDR3 bases: TGTGCCAGCACCCAACTGGGGCGTGGGGAGACCCAGTACTTC. It specifies CASTQLGRGETQYF. Drawing the rest from reference TRBV28 and TRBJ2-5, the complete variable domain is DVKVTQSSRYLVKRTGEKVFLECVQDMDHENMFWYRQDPGLGLRLIYFSYDVKMKEKGDIPEGYSVSREKKERFSLILESASTNQTSMYLCASTQLGRGETQYFGPGTRLLVL.

This clone was counted only a few times. The rearrangement joins TRBV6-4 to TRBJ2-6; tentatively, D is TRBD1 (5 bases). With 0 bases removed from V and 2 bases from J, the gap between germline ends came to 5 bases. Germline loops: CDR1 MRHNA, CDR2 SNTAGT. There are 15 residues in the CDR3. The CDR3: CASSDSGAGANVLTF. CDR3 in DNA: TGTGCCAGCAGTGACTCAGGGGCTGGGGCCAACGTCCTGACTTTC.

This clone is deemed medium-sized. The gene calls are TRBV6-4 and TRBJ2-6, with a possible D match to TRBD1 (5 bases). Trimming shortened V by 2 bases and J by 0 bases, and 5 bases separated the two germline ends. Per germline, CDR1 MRHNA and CDR2 SNTAGT. This CDR3 region has 15 residues. CDR3 nucleotide sequence: TGTGCCAGCAGTGACGACAGCTCTGGGGCCAACGTCCTGACTTTC. This encodes CASSDDSSGANVLTF.

The DNA for the CDR3 is TGCAGTCCCGCCCAGGACTATGGCTACACCTTC. It translates to CSPAQDYGYTF. V and J are TRBV20-1 and TRBJ1-2; D gene unclear. This CDR3 has 11 amino acids. The V end lost 8 bases, the J end lost 3 bases, and 10 bases lay between the germline ends. The germline V gene encodes CDR1 DFQATT and CDR2 SNEGSKA (reference sequence).

V usage is TRBV10-3 and J usage is TRBJ2-7; 12 positions agree with TRBD1. V lost 8 bases to trimming and J lost 6 bases; unmatched junction nucleotides: 5. The CDR3 extends over 13 amino acids. Per the germline V gene, CDR1 is ENHRY and CDR2 is SYGVKD. CDR3 in amino acids: CAISGTGGFEQYF. The CDR3 DNA follows: TGTGCCATCTCCGGGACAGGGGGCTTCGAGCAGTACTTC.